This T cell receptor (beta chain) appears in the sequencing data of a study of OX40 agonist ivuxolimab in advanced cancers. The CDR3 is 15 residues long. From germline, CDR1 is SEHNR and CDR2 FQNEAQ (reference sequence). Trimming removed 3 bases at V and 0 bases at J, with 8 bases between. The assay was immunoSEQ multiplex PCR, and TCRdb's table has in-frame clones only and misses some. The sample lists over 55,000 clones; approximately 78% were seen once. Study outcomes and limitations: There were, on average, more expanded clones in CD8+ T cells than in CD4+. Some nonresponders also had low normalized T-cell clonal expansion.

In regard to this clone: Its antigen remains unidentified.

V is TRBV7-9 and J is TRBJ2-2; D not certain. The clonotype originates from an adult with an advanced solid tumor such as melanoma, head and neck, liver or kidney cancer. Sequencing used CD4+ or CD8+ T cells sorted from blood, obtained in a trial of the OX40 agonist ivuxolimab. The CDR3 here is CASSFHAANTGELFF. DNA for the CDR3: TGTGCCAGCAGCTTCCACGCAGCGAACACCGGGGAGCTGTTTTTT.